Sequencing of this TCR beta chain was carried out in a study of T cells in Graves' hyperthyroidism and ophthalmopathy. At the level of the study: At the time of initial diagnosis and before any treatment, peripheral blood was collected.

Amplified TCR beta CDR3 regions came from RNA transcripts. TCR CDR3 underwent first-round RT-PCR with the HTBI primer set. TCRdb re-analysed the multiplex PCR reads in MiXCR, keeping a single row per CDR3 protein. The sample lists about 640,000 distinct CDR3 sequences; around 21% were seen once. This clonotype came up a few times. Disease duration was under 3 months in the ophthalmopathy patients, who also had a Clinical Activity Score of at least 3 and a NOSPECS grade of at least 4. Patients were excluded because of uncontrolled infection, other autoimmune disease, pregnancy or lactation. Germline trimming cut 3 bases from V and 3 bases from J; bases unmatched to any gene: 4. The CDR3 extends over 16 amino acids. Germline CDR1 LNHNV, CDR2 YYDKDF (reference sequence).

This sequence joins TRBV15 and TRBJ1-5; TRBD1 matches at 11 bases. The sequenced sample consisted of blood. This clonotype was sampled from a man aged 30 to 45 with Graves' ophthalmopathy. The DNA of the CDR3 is TGTGCCACCAGCAGGGGACAGGGGGATAACAATCAGCCCCAGCATTTT. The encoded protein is CATSRGQGDNNQPQHF.